The clone carrying this T cell receptor beta chain was recorded at least ten times. The antigen is unknown. Trimming took 7 bases from V and 7 from J; bases not matched to a gene: 7. CDR3 size: 14 residues. Germline CDR1 reads MDHEN; CDR2 reads SYDVKM. Unique molecular identifiers (one per individual cDNA molecule) were attached. TCRdb itself ran the 5' RACE reads through MiXCR, one entry per CDR3 protein. Among 25,000 to 30,000 distinct CDR3 sequences listed, less than 6.5% were seen once. These data are taken from a study of early T cells in non-severe SARS-CoV-2 infection. The overall study: Sequencing input comprised bulk RNA from unsorted whole blood; chain pairing was not available.

Study results and limitations: Lookups in VDJdb leaned toward anti-spike CD8 responses and missed private and CD4 specificities.

The chain joins TRBV28 to TRBJ1-6, with 7 bases identical to TRBD1. The material was whole blood, obtained at baseline. The sequence derives from an adult who was a healthcare worker with PCR-confirmed SARS-CoV-2 infection or an uninfected control (not recorded which). The DNA for the CDR3 is TGTGCCAGCATGTCGACAGGGATCAATTCACCCCTCCACTTT. It codes for CASMSTGINSPLHF.